This TCR beta chain is from a study of shared clonotypes between healthy human individuals. Details on this clone: Its specificity is unknown.

Donors had no recently reported acute infections or vaccinations and were HIV-negative. Subsets obtained from CD4+ cells comprised CD45RA+ naive and CD45RA-negative memory cells. V was cut by 4 bases and J by 0 bases, with 10 bases left in between. Per germline, CDR1 MDHEN and CDR2 SYDVKM. The length of the CDR3 is 15 residues. Whole-study results and caveats: A reduction in generation probabilities was seen for non-shared clonotypes relative to those shared by all four donors.

The table came from immunoSEQ multiplex PCR; TCRdb's copy has only in-frame clones and leaves some out. In the table there are approximately 1,500,000 clones, roughly 98% of which are singletons. The chain uses TRBV28 and TRBJ1-3, with D possibly being TRBD1 (5 bases). Sequencing was carried out using naive CD4+ T cells sorted from blood. Subset reported: CD45RA+ positively selected. The clonotype was recovered from a young man in good health. Here the CDR3 reads CASSSYGHSGNTIYF. The CDR3 DNA reads as TGTGCCAGCAGTTCTTACGGACACTCTGGAAACACCATATATTTT.